The entry below gives a single TCR beta chain sequence along with its context. The data were taken from a study of blood T cell repertoires in COVID-19. For the study at large: The United States, Italy and Spain were the sources of the acute and convalescent COVID-19 samples. Nucleic acid was either cDNA or gDNA, and it came from T cells, B-cell-depleted T cells, or PBMCs.

Study processing details: Reference gene primer amplification in the assay estimated nucleated cell counts. Some clones are missing from TCRdb's copy, which holds only in-frame ones; the method was immunoSEQ multiplex PCR. From that table come the V and J calls and clone size; the DNA was used to work out D and trimming. The table records about 230,000 clones, approximately 90% of them present only once. Sequencing was performed on peripheral blood. The clonotype originates from a woman aged 18-35 years who had recovered from COVID-19.

The CDR3 protein is CATSRAPKDRGYREQFF. CDR3 bases: TGTGCCACCAGCAGAGCCCCCAAGGACAGGGGATATAGGGAGCAGTTCTTC. The chain employs TRBV15 and TRBJ2-1; 9 bases are shared with TRBD1. Germline CDR1 and CDR2: LNHNV and YYDKDF (reference sequence). J lost 10 bases, V lost 1 base, and 14 bases had no gene match. The CDR3 runs to 17 residues.